This T cell receptor beta chain was observed in a study of shared T cell receptors in the human thymus. The assay was immunoSEQ multiplex PCR, and TCRdb's table has in-frame clones only and misses some. The data show about 380,000 clones, roughly 94% seen once. The V end was cut by 3 bases, the J end by 3 bases, with 9 bases between. The CDR3 contains 13 residues. Germline loops: CDR1 MNHEY, CDR2 SMNVEV (reference sequence). Sequences were obtained from thymocytes. This chain joins TRBV27 and TRBJ2-7; maybe TRBD2 (6 bases). This receptor was obtained from a human donor. CDR3 in amino acids: CASSLGLYYEQYF. In DNA, the CDR3 is TGTGCCAGCAGTTTGGGACTCTACTACGAGCAGTACTTC.